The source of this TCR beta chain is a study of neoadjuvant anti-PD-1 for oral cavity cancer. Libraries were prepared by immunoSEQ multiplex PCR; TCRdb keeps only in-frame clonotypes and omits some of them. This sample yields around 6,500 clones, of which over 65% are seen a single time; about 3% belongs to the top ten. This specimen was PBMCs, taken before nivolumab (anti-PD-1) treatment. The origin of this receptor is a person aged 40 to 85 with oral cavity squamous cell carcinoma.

CDR3 residues: CASSESLTYEQYF. The CDR3 DNA reads TGCGCCAGCAGTGAGTCTTTGACCTACGAGCAGTACTTC. The chain recombines TRBV10-2 with TRBJ2-7; D ambiguous. Per the germline V gene, CDR1 is WSHSY and CDR2 is SAAADI. The V end was cut by 0 bases, the J end by 2 bases, with 5 bases between. The CDR3 length is 13 residues.